The T cell receptor (beta chain) under discussion was sequenced for a study of molecular identifiers for immune sequencing clone quantification. General study results and limits: Detectable among around 1 million naive cells, according to reports, was Jurkat TCR RNA spiked in from one cell.

A CD8+CD4-CCR7+CD45RA+ gate was used to sort naive CD8 T cells. This clonotype was seen many times. What it recognizes is unknown. Per germline, CDR1 DFQATT and CDR2 SNEGSKA (reference sequence). The CDR3 contains 14 residues. V was pared by 1 base and J by 1 base, with 10 bases between. As previously described, bulk TCR libraries were made using listed TCR primers. TCRdb independently ran MiXCR on the PCR reads; one entry per CDR3 protein. The top ten hold about 0.73% of the sample, which has under 800,000 distinct CDR3 sequences, 25% seen once. Sequencing used naive CD8+ T cells from blood, with Jurkat cell RNA spiked in. Subset indicated: FACS-sorted CD8+CD4-CCR7+CD45RA+ naive T cells. J is TRBJ1-2 and V is TRBV20-1; D remains unclear. The sequence was collected from a human donor in good health. Some libraries in this study had Jurkat cell RNA spiked in. The CDR3 here is CSARAMWINYGYTF. CDR3 bases: TGCAGTGCTAGAGCCATGTGGATTAACTATGGCTACACCTTC.